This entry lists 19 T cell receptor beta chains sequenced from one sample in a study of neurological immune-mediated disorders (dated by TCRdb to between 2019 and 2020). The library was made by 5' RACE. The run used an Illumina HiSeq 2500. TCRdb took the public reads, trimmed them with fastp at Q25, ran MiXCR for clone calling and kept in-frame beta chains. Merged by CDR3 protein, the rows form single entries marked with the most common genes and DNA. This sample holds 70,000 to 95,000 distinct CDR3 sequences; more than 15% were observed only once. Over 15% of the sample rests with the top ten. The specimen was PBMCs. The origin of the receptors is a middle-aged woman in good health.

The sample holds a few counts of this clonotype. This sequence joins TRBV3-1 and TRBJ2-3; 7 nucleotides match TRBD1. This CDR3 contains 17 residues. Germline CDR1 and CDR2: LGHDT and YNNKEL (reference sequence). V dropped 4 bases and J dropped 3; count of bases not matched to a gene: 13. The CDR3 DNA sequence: TGTGCCAGCAGCCTTTACAAACTGAGGGGGCGAACAGATACGCAGTATTTT. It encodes CASSLYKLRGRTDTQYF.

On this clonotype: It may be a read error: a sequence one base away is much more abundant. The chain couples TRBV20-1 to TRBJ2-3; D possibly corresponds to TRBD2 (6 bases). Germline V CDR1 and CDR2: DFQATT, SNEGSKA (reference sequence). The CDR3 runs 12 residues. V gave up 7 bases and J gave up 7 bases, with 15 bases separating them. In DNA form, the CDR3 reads TGCAGTGTCAGGGAGGACCCATATACGCAGTATTTT. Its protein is CSVREDPYTQYF.

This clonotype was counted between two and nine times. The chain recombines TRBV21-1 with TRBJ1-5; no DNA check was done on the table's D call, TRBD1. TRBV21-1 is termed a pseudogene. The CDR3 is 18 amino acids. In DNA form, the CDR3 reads TGTGCCAGCAGCAGCCGGGACAGGGGGCGTAGGGTCAATCAGCCCCAGCATTTT. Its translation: CASSSRDRGRRVNQPQHF.

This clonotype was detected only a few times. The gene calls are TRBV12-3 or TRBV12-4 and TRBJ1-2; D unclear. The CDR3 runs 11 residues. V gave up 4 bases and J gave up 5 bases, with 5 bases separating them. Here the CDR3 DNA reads TGTGCCAGCAGTTCGGGGTATGGCTACACCTTC. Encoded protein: CASSSGYGYTF.

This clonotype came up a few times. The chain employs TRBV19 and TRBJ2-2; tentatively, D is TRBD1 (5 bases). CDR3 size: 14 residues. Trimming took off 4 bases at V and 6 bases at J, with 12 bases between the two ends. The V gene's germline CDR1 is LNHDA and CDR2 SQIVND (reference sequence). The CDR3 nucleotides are TGTGCCAGTAGTACAGGGAAAGGGGCCGGGGAGCTGTTTTTT. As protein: CASSTGKGAGELFF. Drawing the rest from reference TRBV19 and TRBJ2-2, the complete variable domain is DGGITQSPKYLFRKEGQNVTLSCEQNLNHDAMYWYRQDPGQGLRLIYYSQIVNDFQKGDIAEGYSVSREKKESFPLTVTSAQKNPTAFYLCASSTGKGAGELFFGEGSRLTVL.

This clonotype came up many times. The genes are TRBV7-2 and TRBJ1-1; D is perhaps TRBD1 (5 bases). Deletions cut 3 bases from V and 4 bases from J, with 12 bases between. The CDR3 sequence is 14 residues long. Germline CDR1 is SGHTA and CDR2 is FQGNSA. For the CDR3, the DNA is TGTGCCAGCAGCTTTCTGGGGGGACGCACTGAAGCTTTCTTT. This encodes CASSFLGGRTEAFF.

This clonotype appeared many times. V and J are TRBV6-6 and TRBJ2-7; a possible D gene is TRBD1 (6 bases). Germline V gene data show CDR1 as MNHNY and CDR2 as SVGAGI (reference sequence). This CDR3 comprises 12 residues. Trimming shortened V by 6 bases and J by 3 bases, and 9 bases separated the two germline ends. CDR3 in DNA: TGTGCCAGCAGCTCGACAGGCTACGAGCAGTACGTC. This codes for CASSSTGYEQYV.

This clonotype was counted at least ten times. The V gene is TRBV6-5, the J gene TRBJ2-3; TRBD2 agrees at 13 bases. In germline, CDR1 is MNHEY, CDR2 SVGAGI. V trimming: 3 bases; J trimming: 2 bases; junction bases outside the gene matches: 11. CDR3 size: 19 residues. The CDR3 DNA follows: TGTGCCAGCAGTTATTACGTTCCGGGACTAGCGGGGCTCACAGATACGCAGTATTTT. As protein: CASSYYVPGLAGLTDTQYF.

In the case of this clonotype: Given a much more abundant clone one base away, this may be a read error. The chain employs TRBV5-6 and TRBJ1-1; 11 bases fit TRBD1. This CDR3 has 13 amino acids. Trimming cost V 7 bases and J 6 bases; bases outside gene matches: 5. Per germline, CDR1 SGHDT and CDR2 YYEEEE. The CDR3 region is CASPDRGRSEAFF. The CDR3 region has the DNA TGTGCCAGCCCGGACAGGGGGCGGTCTGAAGCTTTCTTT.

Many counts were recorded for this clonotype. DNA of the CDR3: TGTGCCAGCAGTTACGTTGGGACAGGGTCGGATACGCAGTATTTT. Its protein product is CASSYVGTGSDTQYF. The chain uses TRBV6-6 and TRBJ2-3; 9 nucleotides align to TRBD1. Germline V gene lookup returns CDR1 MNHNY and CDR2 SVGAGI (reference sequence). Trimming removed 2 bases from V and 6 bases from J; junction bases left unmatched: 6. The CDR3 runs to 15 residues.

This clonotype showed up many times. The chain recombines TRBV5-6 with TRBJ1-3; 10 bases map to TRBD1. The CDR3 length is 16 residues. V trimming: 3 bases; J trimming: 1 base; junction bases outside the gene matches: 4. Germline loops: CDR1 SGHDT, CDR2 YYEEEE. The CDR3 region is CASSSPGQGSGNTIYF. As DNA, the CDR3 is TGTGCCAGCAGCTCACCGGGACAGGGGTCTGGAAACACCATATATTTT.

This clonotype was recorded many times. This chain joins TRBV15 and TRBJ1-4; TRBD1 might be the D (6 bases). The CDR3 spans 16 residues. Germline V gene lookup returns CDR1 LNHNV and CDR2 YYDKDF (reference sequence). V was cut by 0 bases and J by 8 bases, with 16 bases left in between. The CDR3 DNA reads TGTGCCACCAGCAGAGATCTCGCAGGGGCGGGGGAAAAACTGTTTTTT. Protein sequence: CATSRDLAGAGEKLFF.

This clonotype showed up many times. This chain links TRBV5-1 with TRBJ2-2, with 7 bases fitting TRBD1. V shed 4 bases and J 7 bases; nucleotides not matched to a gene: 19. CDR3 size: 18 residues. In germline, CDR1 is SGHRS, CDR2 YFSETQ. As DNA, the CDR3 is TGCGCCAGCAGCCGCCGGGACAGCCTCCCTGGCAGAAGCGGGGAGCTGTTTTTT. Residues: CASSRRDSLPGRSGELFF.

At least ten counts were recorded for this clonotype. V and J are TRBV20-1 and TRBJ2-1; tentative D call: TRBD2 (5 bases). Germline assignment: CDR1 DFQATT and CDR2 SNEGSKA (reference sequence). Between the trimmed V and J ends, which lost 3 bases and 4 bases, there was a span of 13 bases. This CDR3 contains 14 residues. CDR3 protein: CSASVAGLYNEQFF. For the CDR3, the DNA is TGCAGTGCTAGCGTGGCGGGCCTATACAATGAGCAGTTCTTC.

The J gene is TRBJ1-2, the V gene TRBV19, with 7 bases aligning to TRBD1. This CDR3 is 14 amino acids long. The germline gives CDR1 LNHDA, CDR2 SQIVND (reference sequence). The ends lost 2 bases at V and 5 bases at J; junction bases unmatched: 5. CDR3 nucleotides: TGTGCCAGTAGTATACAGGGGGATTGGTATGGCTACACCTTC. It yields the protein CASSIQGDWYGYTF.

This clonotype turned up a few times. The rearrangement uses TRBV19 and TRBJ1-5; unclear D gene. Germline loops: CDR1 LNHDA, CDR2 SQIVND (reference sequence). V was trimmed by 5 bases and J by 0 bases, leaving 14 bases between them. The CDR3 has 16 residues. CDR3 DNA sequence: TGTGCCAGTAGTCCCTCCCTCGGACTTAGCAATCAGCCCCAGCATTTT. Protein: CASSPSLGLSNQPQHF.

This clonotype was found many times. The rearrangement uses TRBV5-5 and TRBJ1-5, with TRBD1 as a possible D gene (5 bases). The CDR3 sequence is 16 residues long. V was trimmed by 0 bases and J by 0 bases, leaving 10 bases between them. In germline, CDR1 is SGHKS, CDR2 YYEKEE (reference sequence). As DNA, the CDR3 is TGTGCCAGCAGCTTGGCAATAGGGGATAGCAATCAGCCCCAGCATTTT. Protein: CASSLAIGDSNQPQHF.

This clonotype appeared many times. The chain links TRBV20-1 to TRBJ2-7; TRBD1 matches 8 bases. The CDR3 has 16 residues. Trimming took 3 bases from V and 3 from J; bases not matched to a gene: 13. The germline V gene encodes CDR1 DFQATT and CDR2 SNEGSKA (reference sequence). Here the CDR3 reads CSASPTGRTGLYEQYF. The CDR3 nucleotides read TGCAGTGCTAGTCCAACAGGAAGGACAGGGCTCTACGAGCAGTACTTC.

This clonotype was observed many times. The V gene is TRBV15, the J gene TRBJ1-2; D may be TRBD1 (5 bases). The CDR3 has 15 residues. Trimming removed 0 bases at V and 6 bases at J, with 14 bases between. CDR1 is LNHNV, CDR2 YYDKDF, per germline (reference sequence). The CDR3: CATSRERGWGHGYTF. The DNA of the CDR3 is TGTGCCACCAGCAGAGAAAGGGGCTGGGGCCATGGCTACACCTTC.